The 31 T cell receptor beta chains below all came from one sample that was sequenced in a study of T cell responses to AZD1222 COVID-19 vaccine. Here immunoSEQ multiplex PCR was the method, and the copy in TCRdb shows in-frame clones only, minus some. This sample has some 110,000 clones, with around 92% found just once. The input for sequencing was peripheral blood, taken on day 0 of AZD1222 vaccination. The receptors were sampled from an adult in good health.

The J gene is TRBJ2-5, the V gene TRBV19; D may match TRBD1 or TRBD2 (6 bases each). Germline CDR1 is LNHDA and CDR2 is SQIVND (reference sequence). The CDR3 is 19 amino acids. The germline V and J ends were trimmed by 6 bases and 1 base, with 27 bases remaining between them. CDR3 protein: CASSHHRGRSGKFQETQYF. The CDR3 coding sequence is TGTGCCAGTAGCCACCATCGGGGGCGGAGCGGAAAGTTCCAAGAGACCCAGTACTTC.

This chain connects TRBV11-2 to TRBJ2-5; TRBD2 agrees at 10 bases. V dropped 1 base and J dropped 1; count of bases not matched to a gene: 3. The CDR3 spans 16 residues. Germline assignment: CDR1 SGHAT and CDR2 FQNNGV. The CDR3 reads CASSLGRTSGQETQYF. CDR3 coding DNA: TGTGCCAGCAGCTTAGGCCGGACTAGCGGCCAAGAGACCCAGTACTTC. The complete variable domain, with remaining parts taken from reference TRBV11-2 and TRBJ2-5, reads EAGVAQSPRYKIIEKRQSVAFWCNPISGHATLYWYQQILGQGPKLLIQFQNNGVVDDSQLPKDRFSAERLKGVDSTLKIQPAKLEDSAVYLCASSLGRTSGQETQYFGPGTRLLVL.

This clone was detected once. The rearrangement joins TRBV9 to TRBJ2-1; 8 nucleotides agree with TRBD2. The CDR3 length is 16 residues. Germline CDR1 reads SGDLS; CDR2 reads YYNGEE. Losses at the gene ends were 0 bases for V and 3 bases for J; bases not matched to a gene: 5. Here the CDR3 DNA reads TGTGCCAGCAGCGTAGGGGGACTAGATTTCTACAATGAGCAGTTCTTC. This encodes CASSVGGLDFYNEQFF.

This clone has a handful of counts. The gene calls are TRBV7-2 and TRBJ1-3; D uncertain. From germline, CDR1 is SGHTA and CDR2 FQGNSA. The CDR3 has 15 residues. V was cut by 3 bases and J by 0 bases, with 9 bases left in between. The CDR3 protein is CASSFDGSSGNTIYF. The CDR3 nucleotides are TGTGCCAGCAGCTTCGACGGTAGCTCTGGAAACACCATATATTTT.

The chain links TRBV5-6 to TRBJ2-1, with D possibly TRBD1 on 5 matching bases. The CDR3 loop spans 12 amino acids. Per the germline V gene, CDR1 is SGHDT and CDR2 is YYEEEE. The V gene lost 0 bases and the J gene lost 12 bases, with 10 bases spanning the gap. CDR3 DNA: TGTGCCAGCAGCTTGGATGCAGGGTGGCAGTTCTTC. Translation gives CASSLDAGWQFF.

This chain joins TRBV9 and TRBJ1-1; no clear D gene. Germline V gene data show CDR1 as SGDLS and CDR2 as YYNGEE. CDR3 size: 12 residues. Trimming removed 7 bases at V and 5 bases at J, with 12 bases between. The CDR3 sequence: CASRGERTEAFF. The DNA of the CDR3 is TGTGCCAGCCGCGGGGAAAGGACTGAAGCTTTCTTT.

The V and J genes are TRBV10-3 and TRBJ1-3; maybe TRBD1 (6 bases). The CDR3 totals 13 residues. V was shortened by 10 bases and J by 5 bases, with 15 bases between the two germline ends. Germline V CDR1 and CDR2: ENHRY, SYGVKD. CDR3 DNA sequence: TGTGCCACGAAGGGGGAGGGTAGAAACACCATATATTTT. It yields the protein CATKGEGRNTIYF.

The chain combines TRBV10-3 with TRBJ2-5; D uncertain. The CDR3 consists of 15 residues. V was clipped by 5 bases and J by 0 bases, with 13 bases between them. The germline V gene has CDR1 ENHRY and CDR2 SYGVKD. Here the CDR3 reads CAISNSRAHQETQYF. CDR3 in DNA: TGTGCCATCAGTAATAGTCGGGCCCACCAAGAGACCCAGTACTTC.

The V and J genes are TRBV28 and TRBJ1-2; 8 positions match TRBD1. CDR3 length: 16 amino acids. CDR1 and CDR2 from the germline V gene are MDHEN and SYDVKM. V shed 6 bases and J 8 bases; nucleotides not matched to a gene: 17. CDR3 sequence reads: CASRKTGTGASEGYTF. The CDR3 bases are TGTGCCAGCAGGAAAACCGGGACAGGCGCCTCGGAGGGCTACACCTTC.

The chain employs TRBV6-6 and TRBJ2-1, with D perhaps matching TRBD1 (6 bases). V lost 4 bases to trimming and J lost 6 bases, with 7 bases between them. The CDR3 has 12 residues. Germline-derived CDR1 and CDR2 are MNHNY and SVGAGI (reference sequence). The CDR3 is CASSLGGNEQFF. Written as DNA, the CDR3 is TGTGCCAGCAGTTTAGGGGGCAATGAGCAGTTCTTC.

This rearrangement joins TRBV15 to TRBJ2-5; TRBD2 matches 7 bases. This CDR3 comprises 13 residues. In germline, CDR1 is LNHNV, CDR2 YYDKDF (reference sequence). Unmatched junction bases numbered 3, after V lost 3 bases and J lost 5 bases. The CDR3 DNA reads as TGTGCCACCAGCAGGGGACTAACGGAGACCCAGTACTTC. It codes for CATSRGLTETQYF.

The chain couples TRBV10-3 to TRBJ1-2; 8 positions agree with TRBD1. Losses at the gene ends were 0 bases for V and 4 bases for J; bases not matched to a gene: 10. Looked up from germline, CDR1 is ENHRY and CDR2 is SYGVKD. The CDR3 has 17 amino acids. As DNA, the CDR3 is TGTGCCATCAGTGAGTCAGCGACAGGGGTCGGGATCTATGGCTACACCTTC. Translating gives CAISESATGVGIYGYTF.

V gene TRBV28 combines with J gene TRBJ2-7; 10 bases align to TRBD2. The CDR3 consists of 14 residues. The germline V gene has CDR1 MDHEN and CDR2 SYDVKM. Germline trimming cut 7 bases from V and 4 bases from J; bases unmatched to any gene: 7. CDR3: CASMPSGSRYEQYF. CDR3 sequence (DNA): TGTGCCAGCATGCCTAGCGGGAGTAGGTACGAGCAGTACTTC.

This clone has only one observation. The CDR3 reads CASSSWNRGPGTEAFF. The CDR3, as DNA: TGTGCCAGCAGCTCCTGGAACAGGGGGCCGGGGACTGAAGCTTTCTTT. V usage is TRBV5-4 and J usage is TRBJ1-1, with 9 bases matching TRBD1. The CDR3 is made up of 16 amino acids. Germline V gene lookup returns CDR1 SGHNT and CDR2 YYREEE (reference sequence). Unmatched junction bases numbered 11, after V lost 3 bases and J lost 5 bases. Based on the CDR3 plus reference TRBV5-4 and TRBJ1-1, the full variable domain is ETGVTQSPTHLIKTRGQQVTLRCSSQSGHNTVSWYQQALGQGPQFIFQYYREEENGRGNFPPRFSGLQFPNYSSELNVNALELDDSALYLCASSSWNRGPGTEAFFGQGTRLTVV.

This chain connects TRBV10-3 to TRBJ2-2; possibly TRBD1 for D (6 bases). CDR1 ENHRY and CDR2 SYGVKD come from the germline V gene. The CDR3 extends over 13 amino acids. Trimming removed 7 bases at V and 6 bases at J, with 12 bases between. CDR3 nucleotides: TGTGCCATCACAGGGGTAATCCCCGGGGAGCTGTTTTTT. As protein: CAITGVIPGELFF.

This chain connects TRBV14 to TRBJ2-7, with D possibly matching TRBD2 (6 bases). V was pared by 4 bases and J by 7 bases, with 8 bases between. The CDR3 runs 11 residues. CDR1 and CDR2 from the germline V gene are SGHDN and FVKESK. The CDR3 sequence: CASSLAGEQYF. The DNA of the CDR3 is TGTGCCAGCAGCCTGGCGGGGGAGCAGTACTTC.

The chain has TRBV29-1 and TRBJ2-3; TRBD1 is a possible D gene (5 bases). The germline gives CDR1 SQVTM, CDR2 ANQGSEA. The ends were cut back, 0 bases at V and 3 bases at J, with 10 bases in the middle. The CDR3 sequence is 14 residues long. CDR3 amino acids: CSVEDRQGTDTQYF. DNA of the CDR3: TGCAGCGTTGAAGATCGGCAGGGAACAGATACGCAGTATTTT.

The chain links TRBV4-3 to TRBJ2-1; D remains unclear. Germline V gene data show CDR1 as LGHNA and CDR2 as YSLEER. V lost 1 base and J 8 bases, leaving 3 bases between the germline ends. The CDR3 runs to 11 residues. CDR3 loop: CASSQGYEQFF. In nucleotides, the CDR3 is TGCGCCAGCAGCCAAGGGTATGAGCAGTTCTTC.

The V and J genes are TRBV9 and TRBJ1-2; D may be TRBD1 (5 bases). From germline, CDR1 is SGDLS and CDR2 YYNGEE. This CDR3 comprises 15 residues. Trimming stripped 0 bases from V and 4 bases from J, with 13 bases between. For the CDR3, the DNA is TGTGCCAGCAGCGTAGCTGGGGGGACCGCCTATGGCTACACCTTC. It yields the protein CASSVAGGTAYGYTF.

The chain is built from TRBV28 and TRBJ2-7; D not resolved. This CDR3 has 12 amino acids. Germline V lookup: CDR1 MDHEN, CDR2 SYDVKM. V dropped 3 bases and J dropped 3 bases, with 6 bases sitting between them. CDR3 nucleotides: TGTGCCAGCAGTTTTCTGGACTACGAGCAGTACTTC. Protein product: CASSFLDYEQYF.

The J gene is TRBJ2-7, the V gene TRBV6-5, with 7 positions matching TRBD2. Germline V gene sequence: CDR1 MNHEY, CDR2 SVGAGI. The CDR3 extends over 15 amino acids. V shed 6 bases, J shed 3 bases, and the junction held 11 bases outside the gene matches. The CDR3, as DNA: TGTGCCAGCAGCTTTGGGGGAGGGTCCAGCTACGAGCAGTACTTC. Translating gives CASSFGGGSSYEQYF.

The J gene is TRBJ1-5, the V gene TRBV18; D gene ambiguous. Per the germline V gene, CDR1 is KGHSH and CDR2 is LQKENI. The V gene lost 5 bases and the J gene lost 5 bases, with 13 bases spanning the gap. The CDR3 consists of 14 residues. The CDR3 loop reads CASSSQGSDQPQHF. The CDR3 DNA follows: TGTGCCAGCTCATCACAAGGGTCTGATCAGCCCCAGCATTTT.

The chain recombines TRBV18 with TRBJ1-5, with unresolved D. Per the germline V gene, CDR1 is KGHSH and CDR2 is LQKENI. Trimming left V 4 bases short and J 0 bases short, with 10 bases between. CDR3 length: 15 residues. The CDR3: CASSREGYSNQPQHF. The DNA of the CDR3 is TGTGCCAGCTCACGGGAGGGATATAGCAATCAGCCCCAGCATTTT.

V and J are TRBV28 and TRBJ1-2, with TRBD1 matching 12 bases. This CDR3 has 18 residues. Germline loops: CDR1 MDHEN, CDR2 SYDVKM. J lost 3 bases, V lost 6 bases, and 14 bases had no gene match. The CDR3 DNA reads TGTGCCAGCAGCAACCCACCGGGACAGGGGGCTGGGGACTATGGCTACACCTTC. This encodes CASSNPPGQGAGDYGYTF.

This clone was seen a few times. The chain joins TRBV19 to TRBJ2-5, with D tentatively TRBD2 (5 bases). V dropped 1 base and J dropped 9 bases, with 15 bases sitting between them. Germline V gives CDR1 LNHDA, CDR2 SQIVND (reference sequence). The CDR3 covers 14 residues. Here the CDR3 reads CASSIGVGEDAQYF. The CDR3 bases are TGTGCCAGTAGTATAGGGGTCGGGGAAGACGCCCAGTACTTC.

The rearrangement uses TRBV13 and TRBJ1-1; D perhaps matches TRBD1 (6 bases). V was trimmed by 4 bases and J by 4 bases, leaving 19 bases between them. Germline assignment: CDR1 PRHDT and CDR2 FYEKMQ (reference sequence). This CDR3 is 16 amino acids long. CDR3 nucleotide sequence: TGTGCCAGCAGCTCCGGGACAAGGGCTCCCCTCACTGAAGCTTTCTTT. This translates into CASSSGTRAPLTEAFF.

V usage is TRBV4-3 and J usage is TRBJ2-7; no clear D gene. The V end lost 0 bases, the J end lost 2 bases, and 8 bases lay between the germline ends. Germline V gene data show CDR1 as LGHNA and CDR2 as YSLEER. The CDR3 extends over 14 amino acids. DNA of the CDR3: TGCGCCAGCAGCCAAGACCCTCGGACCTACGAGCAGTACTTC. Protein product: CASSQDPRTYEQYF.

The J gene is TRBJ1-4, the V gene TRBV5-1; the D gene is possibly TRBD1 (5 bases). Trimming took off 0 bases at V and 5 bases at J, with 11 bases between the two ends. Germline assignment: CDR1 SGHRS and CDR2 YFSETQ. The CDR3 is 15 amino acids. The CDR3 DNA reads TGCGCCAGCAGCTTGGCCGCGGGGCACAATGAAAAACTGTTTTTT. Its protein product is CASSLAAGHNEKLFF.

The chain carries TRBV6-2 or TRBV6-3 and TRBJ1-3, with no clear D. V dropped 5 bases and J dropped 0 bases, with 11 bases sitting between them. Germline CDR1 is MNHEY and CDR2 is SVGEGT. CDR3 length: 15 residues. The CDR3 DNA sequence: TGTGCCAGCAGTCGGACCGTTTACTCTGGAAACACCATATATTTT. It is translated as CASSRTVYSGNTIYF.

The chain links TRBV19 to TRBJ2-1; tentative D call: TRBD1 (7 bases). The V and J ends lost 7 bases and 6 bases respectively, with 16 bases between them. This CDR3 is 14 amino acids long. Germline assignment: CDR1 LNHDA and CDR2 SQIVND (reference sequence). The CDR3 DNA reads TGTGCCAGTATCTCAGGGGGGCCGATCAATGAGCAGTTCTTC. Its translation is CASISGGPINEQFF.

The chain joins TRBV11-1 to TRBJ2-5, with a tentative D call TRBD1 (6 bases). CDR1 is SGHAT, CDR2 FQDESV, per germline (reference sequence). CDR3 length: 15 amino acids. Trimming stripped 6 bases from V and 1 base from J, with 15 bases between. The CDR3 protein is CASSLQGEGQETQYF. CDR3 nucleotide sequence: TGTGCCAGCAGTTTACAGGGCGAGGGCCAAGAGACCCAGTACTTC.